This T cell receptor (beta chain) was documented in a study of cytomegalovirus exposure and HLA in healthy donors. Study-level findings and limits: Reportedly, HLA-A and HLA-B alleles of most subjects were accurately predicted from TCR beta.

Comments on this clone: Its antigen is still unknown.

The germline V gene has CDR1 SGHRS and CDR2 YFSETQ. This CDR3 is built from 15 residues. J gave up 2 bases and V 4 bases, and 5 bases lay outside the gene matches. Vbeta (60) and Jbeta (13) primers were used in the PCR. Sequencing used immunoSEQ multiplex PCR; TCRdb keeps in-frame clones, though not all of them. The sample records approximately 110,000 clones, 73% being singletons. This sequence was found in a man aged 60 to 69 in good health and CMV-seropositive. Sequencing was performed on PBMCs. The rearrangement uses TRBV5-1 and TRBJ2-1; 8 bases fit TRBD2. DNA for the CDR3: TGCGCCAGCAGCCCGAGCGGGGGAACCTACAATGAGCAGTTCTTC. It encodes CASSPSGGTYNEQFF. The full variable domain, in which reference TRBV5-1 and TRBJ2-1 provide the parts outside the CDR3, is KAGVTQTPRYLIKTRGQQVTLSCSPISGHRSVSWYQQTPGQGLQFLFEYFSETQRNKGNFPGRFSGRQFSNSRSEMNVSTLELGDSALYLCASSPSGGTYNEQFFGPGTRLTVL.